This TCR beta chain was captured in a study of human thymus T cells. Assay: immunoSEQ multiplex PCR; the TCRdb copy retains only in-frame clones and omits some. The sample contains about 120,000 clones, around 94% of which appear only once. CDR1 is SGHDN and CDR2 is FVKESK in the germline V gene. CDR3 length: 14 residues. Trimming took off 4 bases at V and 0 bases at J, with 9 bases between the two ends. Thymus pieces cut out during corrective heart surgery were the tissue that was used. The sample consisted of thymus tissue. The rearrangement joins TRBV14 to TRBJ1-2; D not resolved. This TCR was sampled from a boy under two years old with a congenital heart defect but otherwise immunologically healthy. CDR3 sequence (DNA): TGTGCCAGCAGCCCGGGTACAGCTAACTATGGCTACACCTTC. Residues: CASSPGTANYGYTF. The full variable domain, completed using reference TRBV14 and TRBJ1-2, is EAGVTQFPSHSVIEKGQTVTLRCDPISGHDNLYWYRRVMGKEIKFLLHFVKESKQDESGMPNNRFLAERTGGTYSTLKVQPAELEDSGVYFCASSPGTANYGYTFGSGTRLTVV.